This TCR beta chain appears in the sequencing data of a study of T cells in Graves' hyperthyroidism and ophthalmopathy. Across the whole study: Peripheral blood was collected at initial diagnosis, before any treatment.

Germline lookup yields CDR1 MDHEN and CDR2 SYDVKM. Trimming took 6 bases from V and 4 from J, leaving 12 bases between them. This CDR3 spans 13 amino acids. This clonotype has at least ten counts. Hyperthyroidism patients were newly diagnosed, had disease duration under 2 months, and were aged 18 to 65 years. Researchers took RNA transcripts and amplified the TCR beta CDR3 regions from them. The TCR CDR3 was amplified in a first-round RT-PCR using the HTBI primer set. TCRdb redid the calling of the multiplex PCR reads with MiXCR, one entry per CDR3 protein. Here the sample spans under 300,000 distinct CDR3 sequences, nearly 15% being singletons.

The chain has TRBV28 and TRBJ1-2, with D tentatively TRBD1 (6 bases). The source of this sequence is a woman aged 50 to 65 with Graves' hyperthyroidism that later progressed to Graves' ophthalmopathy. The source material was blood. Here the CDR3 reads CASSLGQLYGYTF. CDR3 bases: TGTGCCAGCAGCTTGGGACAACTCTATGGCTACACCTTC.